This T cell receptor (beta chain) is drawn from a study of CD8 T cells in ankylosing spondylitis. Points from the study as a whole: Researchers report that disease-linked clones proved CD8+ and relatively rare in peripheral blood. There was a TCR beta motif, made of fewer than 10 highly homologous variants, that appeared characteristic of ankylosing spondylitis blood.

In TCRdb, the 5' RACE reads were re-called with MiXCR into one record per CDR3 protein. The sample lists under 550,000 distinct CDR3 sequences, around 26% seen once, with about 0.89% in the top ten. Only a few counts were recorded for this clonotype. Antigen unknown. Germline values: CDR1 DFQATT, CDR2 SNEGSKA (reference sequence). The CDR3 runs to 15 residues. Trimming took off 2 bases at V and 8 bases at J, with 18 bases between the two ends. The rearrangement joins TRBV20-1 to TRBJ1-4, with D maybe TRBD1 (5 bases). The origin of this receptor is a male donor with ankylosing spondylitis. Sequencing was performed on blood, either unsorted or a sorted T cell fraction (not recorded which). The CDR3 region is CSARFPQAEEEKLFF. Here the CDR3 DNA reads TGCAGTGCTAGATTTCCACAGGCGGAGGAGGAAAAACTGTTTTTT.